This TCR beta chain was captured by sequencing in a study of shared clonotypes between healthy human individuals. Method: immunoSEQ multiplex PCR; TCRdb's copy keeps in-frame clones and lacks some. The sample shows a few million clones, 80% to 95% of them seen only once. Trimming left V 0 bases short and J 5 bases short, with 10 bases between. The CDR3 is 14 amino acids. Germline lookup yields CDR1 SGHDT and CDR2 YYEEEE. Naive CD8 cells, CD45RO-negative and positively selected for CCR7, excluded terminally differentiated effector memory CD45RA+ cells. The origin of this receptor is a man younger than 30 in good health. Some clones in this sample may be carry-over from other donors' samples. The sequenced sample consisted of naive CD8+ T cells from PBMCs. This chain connects TRBV5-6 to TRBJ2-3; the D gene is possibly TRBD2 (6 bases). CDR3 DNA sequence: TGTGCCAGCAGCTTGGGTGCCGGGGGAGATACGCAGTATTTT. Its translation is CASSLGAGGDTQYF.